This T cell receptor beta chain was obtained from a study of shared clonotypes between healthy human individuals. Study-wide points: Enrolling few donors narrowed the genetic and exposure-history diversity that was represented. About 5% was the fraction of naive CD4 clonotypes found shared across four donors. Relative to memory subsets, naive subsets generally showed larger estimated richness.

Trimming shortened V by 3 bases and J by 5 bases, and 14 bases separated the two germline ends. The germline gives CDR1 SEHNR, CDR2 FQNEAQ (reference sequence). The CDR3 runs to 14 residues. With regard to this clone: No antigen is known for it.

Sequenced by immunoSEQ multiplex PCR; TCRdb stores in-frame clones only, minus some. The data contain about 1,900,000 clones, around 96% of them seen just once; the ten biggest clones take up 1.2%. Terminally differentiated effector memory CD45RA+ cells were left out of the naive CD8 fraction, which was CD45RO-negative and positively selected for CCR7. Material: naive CD8+ T cells sorted from blood. This receptor was taken from a man in his late teens or twenties in good health. The chain is built from TRBV7-9 and TRBJ2-7; D not resolved. The CDR3, as DNA: TGTGCCAGCAGCTTCCTCCGGCAGGAAGACGAGCAGTACTTC. Protein product: CASSFLRQEDEQYF.